The 17 T cell receptor beta chains below all came from one sample that was sequenced in a study of CD8+CD57+ T cells in acquired aplastic anemia. Patients picked for sequencing had shown CD8+CD57+ cell expansion detected by flow cytometry. Researchers used genomic DNA as the template to profile TCR beta VDJ and CDR3. In TCRdb, the reads were re-called with MiXCR into one record per CDR3 protein. The profile shows 310,000 or so distinct CDR3 sequences, approximately 57% of them singletons. Sequencing was done on a sample of sorted CD4+, CD8+, or CD8+CD57+ T cells (not recorded which) from PBMCs. All receptors come from a human donor with aplastic anemia.

V and J are TRBV2 and TRBJ1-1; 9 nucleotides align to TRBD1. The J segment lost 0 bases and the V segment lost 6 bases, leaving 8 bases of the junction unmatched. Per germline, CDR1 SNHLY and CDR2 FYNNEI. CDR3 length: 16 amino acids. Written as DNA, the CDR3 is TGTGCCAGCAGCGCAGGACAGGGGATGGTGAACACTGAAGCTTTCTTT. Translation gives CASSAGQGMVNTEAFF.

The chain combines TRBV19 with TRBJ2-1, with 10 bases fitting TRBD1. The germline gives CDR1 LNHDA, CDR2 SQIVND (reference sequence). With V trimmed by 8 bases and J by 10 bases, 8 bases remained unmatched. The CDR3 contains 13 residues. In DNA, the CDR3 is TGTGCCAGTTATGGGACAGGGGCCGGGGAGCAGTTCTTC. This gives the protein CASYGTGAGEQFF.

The CDR3 is CASGGETQYF. The DNA for the CDR3 is TGTGCCAGCGGGGGGGAGACCCAGTACTTC. V is TRBV6-1 and J is TRBJ2-5, with a tentative D call TRBD2 (6 bases). Deletions cut 8 bases from V and 5 bases from J, with 6 bases between. The germline gives CDR1 MNHNS, CDR2 SASEGT. The CDR3 spans 10 residues.

The rearrangement links TRBV7-9 to TRBJ2-1, with D tentatively TRBD2 (7 bases). Trimming removed 2 bases at V and 6 bases at J, with 14 bases between. Germline assignment: CDR1 SEHNR and CDR2 FQNEAQ (reference sequence). The CDR3 is 15 residues long. The CDR3 here is CASSLRGGGSNEQFF. The CDR3 DNA follows: TGTGCCAGCAGCTTACGCGGCGGGGGCTCCAATGAGCAGTTCTTC. The variable domain in full, with the rest retrieved from reference TRBV7-9 and TRBJ2-1, is DTGVSQNPRHKITKRGQNVTFRCDPISEHNRLYWYRQTLGQGPEFLTYFQNEAQLEKSRLLSDRFSAERPKGSFSTLEIQRTEQGDSAMYLCASSLRGGGSNEQFFGPGTRLTVL.

V usage is TRBV20-1 and J usage is TRBJ2-7; no firm D call. Trimming cost V 3 bases and J 6 bases, with 3 bases left between them. Germline V gene data show CDR1 as DFQATT and CDR2 as SNEGSKA (reference sequence). This CDR3 has 9 residues. Here the CDR3 reads CSASLEQYF. The DNA for the CDR3 is TGCAGTGCTAGTCTCGAGCAGTACTTC.

This clonotype was recorded a few times. The V and J genes are TRBV28 and TRBJ1-2, with D unclear. The CDR3 covers 15 residues. Trimming removed 11 bases at V and 4 bases at J, with 23 bases between. Germline V gene sequence: CDR1 MDHEN, CDR2 SYDVKM. CDR3 nucleotide sequence: TGTGCCGCCTGGGCCCCCGGGGAATTGGTCTATGGCTACACCTTC. Translating it yields CAAWAPGELVYGYTF.

This sequence joins TRBV7-9 and TRBJ2-5, with D perhaps matching TRBD1 or TRBD2 (5 bases each). Trimming took 1 base from V and 5 from J, leaving 14 bases between them. This CDR3 region has 15 residues. The germline V gene encodes CDR1 SEHNR and CDR2 FQNEAQ (reference sequence). The CDR3 region has the DNA TGTGCCAGCAGCTTAGTTGGGGGTTTGAGTGAGACCCAGTACTTC. This sequence encodes CASSLVGGLSETQYF. Full variable domain (missing parts from reference TRBV7-9 and TRBJ2-5): DTGVSQNPRHKITKRGQNVTFRCDPISEHNRLYWYRQTLGQGPEFLTYFQNEAQLEKSRLLSDRFSAERPKGSFSTLEIQRTEQGDSAMYLCASSLVGGLSETQYFGPGTRLLVL.

In its sample, this clonotype was seen a few times. The chain has TRBV2 and TRBJ2-7; no clear D gene. CDR1 and CDR2 (germline): SNHLY, FYNNEI. The germline V and J ends were trimmed by 0 bases and 3 bases, with 3 bases remaining between them. There are 12 residues in the CDR3. CDR3 in amino acids: CASSEASYEQYF. The CDR3 coding sequence is TGTGCCAGCAGTGAAGCCAGCTACGAGCAGTACTTC.

This chain uses TRBV7-2 with TRBJ2-5, with TRBD1 matching over 8 bases. The ends lost 4 bases at V and 4 bases at J; junction bases unmatched: 5. Germline lookup yields CDR1 SGHTA and CDR2 FQGNSA. The CDR3 length is 14 residues. DNA for the CDR3: TGTGCCAGCAGCTCATCTACAGGGGGAGAGACCCAGTACTTC. Translating it yields CASSSSTGGETQYF.

This clonotype was recorded many times. The chain is built from TRBV20-1 and TRBJ1-2, with a weak D call TRBD1 (6 bases). The CDR3 totals 15 residues. V gave up 2 bases and J gave up 6 bases, with 19 bases separating them. Germline V gene data show CDR1 as DFQATT and CDR2 as SNEGSKA (reference sequence). In DNA, the CDR3 is TGCAGTGCTAGACTGGGACACGCACCCTGGGATGGCTACACCTTC. It codes for CSARLGHAPWDGYTF.

This clonotype has at least ten counts. The V and J genes are TRBV6-5 and TRBJ1-1, with D possibly matching TRBD1 (5 bases). V lost 6 bases and J lost 3, with 11 bases in between. Germline V gene sequence: CDR1 MNHEY, CDR2 SVGAGI. The CDR3 is 13 residues long. The CDR3 region has the DNA TGTGCCAGCAGACCGGGACTCGACACTGAAGCTTTCTTT. This encodes CASRPGLDTEAFF.

This clonotype was seen just once. This chain connects TRBV9 to TRBJ2-5, with 12 positions matching TRBD2. J was trimmed by 4 bases and V by 3 bases; bases with no gene match: 1. CDR1 is SGDLS, CDR2 YYNGEE, per germline. This CDR3 has 14 residues. In nucleotides, the CDR3 is TGTGCCAGCAGCGCGGGACTAGCGGGAGAGACCCAGTACTTC. Its protein is CASSAGLAGETQYF.

The J gene is TRBJ1-1, the V gene TRBV28; D not certain. The germline V gene encodes CDR1 MDHEN and CDR2 SYDVKM. Trimming removed 5 bases at V and 0 bases at J, with 13 bases between. This CDR3 spans 15 amino acids. CDR3 DNA sequence: TGTGCCAGCAGTGCCCGGAAGGGTCTGAACACTGAAGCTTTCTTT. Protein: CASSARKGLNTEAFF.

This clonotype was counted many times. This chain links TRBV6-6 with TRBJ2-3; the match to TRBD1 covers 8 bases. The CDR3 contains 18 residues. The V segment lost 0 bases and the J segment 2 bases; nucleotides outside the gene matches: 10. Germline CDR1 reads MNHNY; CDR2 reads SVGAGI (reference sequence). The CDR3 region has the DNA TGTGCCAGCAGTTACTCCGGGACAGGTCTTCCCCCCACAGATACGCAGTATTTT. Its translation is CASSYSGTGLPPTDTQYF.

The rearrangement joins TRBV18 to TRBJ2-3, with 10 bases lining up with TRBD1. The CDR3 has 14 residues. The ends lost 6 bases at V and 4 bases at J; junction bases unmatched: 4. CDR1 is KGHSH and CDR2 is LQKENI in the germline V gene. CDR3 sequence reads: CASSGQGVSDTQYF. CDR3 DNA sequence: TGTGCCAGCTCTGGACAGGGGGTGTCAGATACGCAGTATTTT.

This chain connects TRBV27 to TRBJ2-5, with D hard to call. Trimming removed 5 bases from V and 9 bases from J, with 1 base in between. Germline V gene data show CDR1 as MNHEY and CDR2 as SMNVEV (reference sequence). The CDR3 runs to 8 residues. CDR3 DNA sequence: TGTGCCAGCAGTCCCCAGTACTTC. It codes for CASSPQYF.

The chain joins TRBV2 to TRBJ2-7; 10 bases agree with TRBD2. Trimming at V came to 6 bases and at J to 2 bases, leaving 7 bases not matched to a gene. The CDR3 has 15 residues. Per the germline V gene, CDR1 is SNHLY and CDR2 is FYNNEI. CDR3 region: CASRQGLAVTYEQYF. For the CDR3, the DNA is TGTGCCAGCAGACAAGGACTAGCGGTTACCTACGAGCAGTACTTC.